The subject of this entry is one T cell receptor beta chain. The antigen remains undetermined. Clones were sequenced by immunoSEQ multiplex PCR, and TCRdb holds only the in-frame ones, with some missing. Among some 200,000 clones listed, more than 75% were seen once. This entry is derived from a study of cytotoxic CD8 clonotypes in ibrutinib-treated CLL. The CDR3 has 14 residues. The ends were cut back, 2 bases at V and 7 bases at J, with 11 bases in the middle. The germline CDR1 and CDR2 sequences are SNHLY and FYNNEI. General study points: Baseline clonality, above age-matched healthy donor levels, tracked circulating CD8+ T-cell counts.

The rearrangement uses TRBV2 and TRBJ1-4; D ambiguous. The TCR comes from a human donor with chronic lymphocytic leukemia. Sample: PBMCs, taken after 12 months of ibrutinib treatment. The CDR3 sequence: CASSERVGVEKLFF. Written as DNA, the CDR3 is TGTGCCAGCAGTGAACGGGTAGGCGTTGAAAAACTGTTTTTT.